This T cell receptor (beta chain) comes out of a study of beta chain features in type 1 diabetes. Findings and limits, study-wide: Equally in patients and controls, shorter templates might have been favored by PCR. For type 1 diabetes patients, VDJ junctions showed fewer insertions and more deletions. There was no resolution here of whether HLA type influences TCRB rearrangement. Patients' naive, central memory and Treg TCRB repertoires seemed closer to one another than those of healthy donors. There was a moderate but significant shortening of TCRB CDR3s in all four CD4+ subsets of Type 1 diabetes patients.

Since all of the isolated RNA was reverse transcribed, expressed TCRB transcripts were what got sequenced. Profiling relied on immunoSEQ multiplex PCR, and the TCRdb table lists in-frame clones only, not all of them. The table shows some 290,000 clones, with 14% occurring only once. The CDR3 is made up of 16 amino acids. Unmatched junction bases numbered 7, after V lost 5 bases and J lost 5 bases. Germline V gene sequence: CDR1 SEHNR, CDR2 FQNEAQ (reference sequence). This clone has more than one count but fewer than ten. The antigen is not known. The sample comprised naive CD4+ T cells from blood. The rearrangement joins TRBV7-9 to TRBJ2-7; TRBD2 aligns across 15 bases. This receptor was taken from a man aged 25 to 40 with type 1 diabetes. The CDR3 DNA follows: TGTGCCAGCAGCCTCGGACTAGCGGGAGGGAGGAACGAGCAGTACTTC. Translation gives CASSLGLAGGRNEQYF.